The entry below describes one T cell receptor (beta chain). Its specificity is unknown. One entry per CDR3 protein results from TCRdb running MiXCR on the 5' RACE reads. The data show 52,000 or so distinct CDR3 sequences, less than 25% seen once. The sorted Tregs were CD4+CD25+CD127-/low cells. The V gene lost 2 bases and the J gene lost 4 bases, with 7 bases spanning the gap. The length of the CDR3 is 13 residues. CDR1 and CDR2 from the germline V gene are SGHTA and FQGTGA. Whole-study findings and limits: Tumor Tregs overlapped most with tumor, then blood, naive CD4+ cells.

The TCR comes from a female donor with breast cancer. The sequenced material came from tumor-infiltrating Tregs sorted from the breast tumor. This chain uses TRBV7-3 with TRBJ2-3; D is perhaps TRBD1 or TRBD2 (5 bases each). The CDR3 spells CASSLGGADTQYF. For the CDR3, the DNA is TGTGCCAGCAGCTTAGGGGGTGCAGATACGCAGTATTTT.